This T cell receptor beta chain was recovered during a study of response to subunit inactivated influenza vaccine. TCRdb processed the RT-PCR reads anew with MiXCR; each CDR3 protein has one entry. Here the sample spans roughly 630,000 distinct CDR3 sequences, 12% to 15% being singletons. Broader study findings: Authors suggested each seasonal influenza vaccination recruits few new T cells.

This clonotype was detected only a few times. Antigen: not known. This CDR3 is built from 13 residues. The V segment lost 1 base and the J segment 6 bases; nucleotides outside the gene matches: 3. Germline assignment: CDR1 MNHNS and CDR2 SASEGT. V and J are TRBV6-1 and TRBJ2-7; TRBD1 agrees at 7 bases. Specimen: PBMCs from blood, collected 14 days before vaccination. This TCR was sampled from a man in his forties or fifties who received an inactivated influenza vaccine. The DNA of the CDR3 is TGTGCCAGCAGTGAAGGACAGGGATTCGAGCAGTACTTC. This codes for CASSEGQGFEQYF.